The T cell receptor beta chain under discussion was sequenced for a study of PD-1 blockade in mismatch repair-deficient tumors. Study results and limitations: Tumor-resident clones, often absent from pretreatment blood, expanded after pembrolizumab and then contracted.

Mismatch repair deficiency was confirmed in all patients, by PCR or immunohistochemistry. Three pembrolizumab responders had their TCRs sequenced. A remark on this clone: No antigen is known for it.

Method: immunoSEQ multiplex PCR; TCRdb's copy keeps in-frame clones and lacks some. The table lists some 21,000 clones, about four fifths of them singletons. Specimen: PBMCs, collected 52 weeks after starting pembrolizumab. The sequence derives from an adult with mismatch repair-deficient cancer.

CDR3 residues: CAWSVRGSNQPQHF. DNA for the CDR3: TGTGCCTGGAGTGTACGGGGTAGCAATCAGCCCCAGCATTTT. J is TRBJ1-5 and V is TRBV30; D is unresolved. Germline V CDR1 and CDR2: GTSNPN, SVGIG (reference sequence). V dropped 0 bases and J dropped 0 bases, with 6 bases sitting between them. This CDR3 is 14 amino acids long.